This T cell receptor (beta chain) was captured by sequencing in a study of cytotoxic CD8 clonotypes in ibrutinib-treated CLL. The targeted sequencing depth was 1 in 200,000 to 1 in 1 million T cells. Measured with immunoSEQ multiplex PCR; TCRdb has only the in-frame clones, and not every one. The data contain a few hundred thousand clones, 70% to 80% of them seen just once; the ten biggest clones take up over 6.5%. Germline lookup yields CDR1 MNHNY and CDR2 SVGAGI (reference sequence). This CDR3 has 13 residues. Trimming removed 7 bases from V and 0 bases from J, with 10 bases in between. Study-level points and caveats: Clonality was higher at baseline than in age-matched healthy donors and tracked circulating CD8+ T-cell counts. The study found public clonotypes uncommon, contracting or stable on treatment. Clonality went up at ibrutinib response and then declined back toward baseline at progression.

Turning to this clone: Its antigen is as yet unknown.

The V call is TRBV6-6, the J call TRBJ2-7; maybe TRBD2 (5 bases). This receptor was obtained from a human donor with chronic lymphocytic leukemia. The sequenced sample was PBMCs, obtained before ibrutinib treatment. The CDR3 protein is CASTGDYSYEQYF. The CDR3, as DNA: TGTGCCAGCACCGGGGATTACTCCTACGAGCAGTACTTC.